This T cell receptor beta chain was captured in a study of T cell responses to AZD1222 COVID-19 vaccine. General study points: Repertoires in all cases were sampled only once the peak T cell response had passed.

Using immunoSEQ multiplex PCR, the repertoire was profiled, and TCRdb retains in-frame clones only, with some absent. The table includes 75,000 to 100,000 clones, 85% to 90% detected once. The CDR3 is made up of 13 amino acids. The V end lost 1 base, the J end lost 9 bases, and 10 bases lay between the germline ends. Germline CDR1 reads SGHTA; CDR2 reads FQGNSA. This clone was counted a single time. Its specificity is not known. The source material was peripheral blood, sampled on day 0 of AZD1222 vaccination. This sequence joins TRBV7-2 and TRBJ2-1; D could derive from TRBD1 or TRBD2 (5 bases each). The sequence came from an adult in good health. CDR3 in DNA: TGTGCCAGCAGCTTAGTGGTTGGGGGTGAGCAGTTCTTC. Translating it yields CASSLVVGGEQFF.